These 10 T cell receptor beta chains were all obtained from the same sample, sequenced in a study of T cell responses to AZD1222 COVID-19 vaccine. TCRdb's table, derived via immunoSEQ multiplex PCR, lists solely in-frame clones and lacks some. The table has more than 95,000 clones, approximately 90% seen once. The sequencing here drew on peripheral blood, taken 28 days after the second AZD1222 dose. All receptors derive from an adult who received the AZD1222 COVID-19 vaccine.

The gene calls are TRBV6-5 and TRBJ1-2; no definite D call. CDR3 length: 15 amino acids. Germline V CDR1 and CDR2: MNHEY, SVGAGI. Trimming stripped 6 bases from V and 0 bases from J, with 14 bases between. The CDR3 spells CASSEDRGTNYGYTF. The CDR3 coding sequence is TGTGCCAGCAGCGAGGACCGGGGAACTAACTATGGCTACACCTTC.

This sequence joins TRBV29-1 and TRBJ1-2; 9 bases align to TRBD1. V lost 6 bases and J lost 8; bases outside the gene matches: 4. Germline lookup yields CDR1 SQVTM and CDR2 ANQGSEA. The CDR3 runs to 11 residues. CDR3 sequence (DNA): TGCAGCGTAGTAACAGGGGGCGGCTACACCTTC. It is translated as CSVVTGGGYTF.

CDR3 protein: CASSKEAGGKGLQPQHF. The CDR3 DNA reads TGTGCCAGCAGCAAAGAGGCCGGGGGGAAGGGCCTTCAGCCCCAGCATTTT. The J gene is TRBJ1-5, the V gene TRBV21-1. TRBV21-1 is designated a pseudogene. The length of the CDR3 is 17 residues.

This sequence joins TRBV4-1 and TRBJ2-1, with a possible D match to TRBD2 (6 bases). Trimming cost V 0 bases and J 5 bases, with 17 bases left between them. The germline gives CDR1 MGHRA, CDR2 YSYEKL. The CDR3 runs to 17 residues. The CDR3 spells CASSQERRGPTHNEQFF. CDR3 bases: TGCGCCAGCAGCCAAGAGCGGCGGGGCCCCACTCACAATGAGCAGTTCTTC.

The chain is built from TRBV19 and TRBJ2-3; 12 positions match TRBD2. The length of the CDR3 is 16 residues. The trim removed 3 bases at V and 3 bases at J, leaving 4 bases unmatched. Germline loops: CDR1 LNHDA, CDR2 SQIVND (reference sequence). The CDR3 here is CASSMGGTSGTDTQYF. The DNA of the CDR3 is TGTGCCAGTAGTATGGGGGGGACTAGCGGGACAGATACGCAGTATTTT.

The CDR3 loop reads CASSSIIAGGGNNEQFF. The CDR3 DNA reads TGCGCCAGCAGCTCGATTATAGCGGGAGGAGGCAACAATGAGCAGTTCTTC. V usage is TRBV5-1 and J usage is TRBJ2-1; 10 nucleotides agree with TRBD2. V gave up 3 bases and J gave up 5 bases; unmatched junction bases: 11. The CDR3 extends over 17 amino acids. Looked up from germline, CDR1 is SGHRS and CDR2 is YFSETQ.

A single count supports this clone. The V gene is TRBV6-5, the J gene TRBJ2-3; perhaps D is TRBD1 or TRBD2 (6 bases each). V was trimmed by 6 bases and J by 0 bases, leaving 10 bases between them. CDR3 size: 14 residues. CDR1 and CDR2 (germline): MNHEY, SVGAGI. The CDR3 loop is CASRGGPSTDTQYF. In DNA, the CDR3 is TGTGCCAGCAGGGGGGGCCCCAGCACAGATACGCAGTATTTT.

The chain recombines TRBV6-2 or TRBV6-3 with TRBJ2-3; D possibly corresponds to TRBD1 (5 bases). Germline V gives CDR1 MNHEY, CDR2 SVGEGT. There are 12 residues in the CDR3. The V gene lost 6 bases and the J gene lost 5 bases, with 9 bases spanning the gap. As DNA, the CDR3 is TGTGCCAGCAGCCCCAGGGAAGATACGCAGTATTTT. It codes for CASSPREDTQYF.

The chain has TRBV6-5 and TRBJ1-1; TRBD1 is a possible D gene (5 bases). This CDR3 is built from 14 residues. Germline-derived CDR1 and CDR2 are MNHEY and SVGAGI. Trimming cost V 6 bases and J 4 bases, with 15 bases left between them. The CDR3 coding sequence is TGTGCCAGCAGAAAACAGGATTGGGTCACTGAAGCTTTCTTT. It yields the protein CASRKQDWVTEAFF.

The rearrangement uses TRBV12-3 or TRBV12-4 and TRBJ2-2, with D possibly being TRBD2 (6 bases). V was trimmed by 11 bases and J by 1 base, leaving 11 bases between them. This CDR3 has 13 residues. The CDR3 sequence: CAGGIQNTGELFF. Written as DNA, the CDR3 is TGTGCCGGGGGGATCCAGAACACCGGGGAGCTGTTTTTT.